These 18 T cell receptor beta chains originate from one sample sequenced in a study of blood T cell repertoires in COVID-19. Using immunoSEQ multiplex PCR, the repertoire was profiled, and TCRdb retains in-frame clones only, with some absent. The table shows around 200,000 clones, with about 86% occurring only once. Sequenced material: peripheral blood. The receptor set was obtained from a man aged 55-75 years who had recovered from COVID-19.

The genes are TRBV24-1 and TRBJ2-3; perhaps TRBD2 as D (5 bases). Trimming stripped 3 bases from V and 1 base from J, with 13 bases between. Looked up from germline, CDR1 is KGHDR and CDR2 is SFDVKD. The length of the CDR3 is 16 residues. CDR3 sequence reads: CATSDRTASGTDTQYF. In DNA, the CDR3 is TGTGCCACCAGTGATCGGACTGCCTCGGGCACAGATACGCAGTATTTT.

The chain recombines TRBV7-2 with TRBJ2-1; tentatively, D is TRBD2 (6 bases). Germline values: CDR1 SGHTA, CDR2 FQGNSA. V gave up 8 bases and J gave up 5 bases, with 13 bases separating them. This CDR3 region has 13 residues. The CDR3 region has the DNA TGTGCCAGCGGGGTCGGGAGAGACAATGAGCAGTTCTTC. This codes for CASGVGRDNEQFF.

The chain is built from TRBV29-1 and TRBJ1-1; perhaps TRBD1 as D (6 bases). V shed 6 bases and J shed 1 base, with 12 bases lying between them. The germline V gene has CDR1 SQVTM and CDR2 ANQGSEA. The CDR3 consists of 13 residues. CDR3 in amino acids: CSVRRDKNTEAFF. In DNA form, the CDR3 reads TGCAGCGTCCGACGGGACAAGAACACTGAAGCTTTCTTT.

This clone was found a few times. This CDR3 reads CASSRGGATNEKLFF. In DNA, the CDR3 is TGTGCCAGCAGCCGGGGAGGTGCAACTAATGAAAAACTGTTTTTT. This chain links TRBV6-2 or TRBV6-3 with TRBJ1-4, with D hard to call. Germline V lookup: CDR1 MNHEY, CDR2 SVGEGT. V was pared by 6 bases and J by 0 bases, with 11 bases between. There are 15 residues in the CDR3.

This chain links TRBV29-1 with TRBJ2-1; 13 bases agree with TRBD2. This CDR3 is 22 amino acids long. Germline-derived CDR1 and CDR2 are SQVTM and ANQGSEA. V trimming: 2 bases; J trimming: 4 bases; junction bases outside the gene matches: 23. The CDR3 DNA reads TGCAGCGTTGAAAAAACTAGCGGGAGGGTTCTAGCGGGAGGGCGTCGGTACAATGAGCAGTTCTTC. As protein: CSVEKTSGRVLAGGRRYNEQFF.

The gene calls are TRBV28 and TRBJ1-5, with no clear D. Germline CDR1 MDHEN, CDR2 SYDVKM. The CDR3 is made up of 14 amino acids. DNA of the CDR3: TGTGCACTTACGGGTCCCGATGGTAATCAGCCCCAGCATTTT. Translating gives CALTGPDGNQPQHF.

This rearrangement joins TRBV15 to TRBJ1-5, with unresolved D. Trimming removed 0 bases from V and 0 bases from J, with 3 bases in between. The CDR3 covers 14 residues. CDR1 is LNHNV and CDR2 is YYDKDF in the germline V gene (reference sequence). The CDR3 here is CATSRDNSNQPQHF. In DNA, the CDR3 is TGTGCCACCAGCAGAGATAATAGCAATCAGCCCCAGCATTTT.

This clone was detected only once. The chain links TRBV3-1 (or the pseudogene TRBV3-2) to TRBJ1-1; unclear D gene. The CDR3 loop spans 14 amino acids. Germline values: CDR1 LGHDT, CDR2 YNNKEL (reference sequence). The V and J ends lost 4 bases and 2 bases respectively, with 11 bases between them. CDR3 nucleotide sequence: TGTGCCAGCAGCCTTCAGACACAAAACACTGAAGCTTTCTTT. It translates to CASSLQTQNTEAFF.

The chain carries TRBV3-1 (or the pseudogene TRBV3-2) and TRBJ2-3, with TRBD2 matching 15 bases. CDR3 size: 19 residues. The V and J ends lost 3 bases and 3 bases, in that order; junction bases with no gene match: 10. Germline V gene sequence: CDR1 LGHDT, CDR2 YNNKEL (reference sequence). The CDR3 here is CASSHNGLAGGLVTDTQYF. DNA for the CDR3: TGTGCCAGCAGCCACAATGGACTAGCGGGAGGGCTGGTAACAGATACGCAGTATTTT.

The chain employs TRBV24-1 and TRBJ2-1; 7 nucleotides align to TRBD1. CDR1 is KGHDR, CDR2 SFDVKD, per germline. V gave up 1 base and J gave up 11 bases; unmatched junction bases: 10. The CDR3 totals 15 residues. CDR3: CATSDFSAGGRKQFF. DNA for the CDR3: TGTGCCACCAGTGATTTCTCGGCAGGGGGTAGGAAGCAGTTCTTC.

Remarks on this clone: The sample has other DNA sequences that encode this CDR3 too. Written as DNA, the CDR3 is TGTGCCAGCAGTTCCCTAGGTCAGCCCCAGCATTTT. This codes for CASSSLGQPQHF. The genes are TRBV12-3 or TRBV12-4 and TRBJ1-5; D not resolved. This CDR3 has 12 residues. V dropped 4 bases and J dropped 6 bases, with 7 bases sitting between them.

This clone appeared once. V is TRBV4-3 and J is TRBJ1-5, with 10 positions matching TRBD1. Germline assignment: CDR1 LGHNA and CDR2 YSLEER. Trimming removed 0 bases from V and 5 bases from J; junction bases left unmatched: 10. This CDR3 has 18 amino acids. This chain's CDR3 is CASSQDAGTGAPHQPQHF. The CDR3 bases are TGCGCCAGCAGCCAAGATGCGGGGACAGGGGCACCCCATCAGCCCCAGCATTTT.

The CDR3 loop reads CASSLRDRGLAGGDTGELFF. CDR3 in DNA: TGTGCCAGCAGCTTACGGGACAGGGGGCTCGCGGGAGGGGACACCGGGGAGCTGTTTTTT. This chain links TRBV7-8 with TRBJ2-2; TRBD1 matches at 12 bases. The germline CDR1 and CDR2 sequences are SGHVS and FQNEAQ. V trimming: 2 bases; J trimming: 3 bases; junction bases outside the gene matches: 13. This CDR3 has 20 residues.

In DNA form, the CDR3 reads TGTGCCAGCAGCTTTGGGACAGGGCCTATTTGGCGAGAGCAGTACTTC. Amino acid sequence: CASSFGTGPIWREQYF. The chain is built from TRBV5-6 and TRBJ2-7; 9 bases are shared with TRBD1. Germline values: CDR1 SGHDT, CDR2 YYEEEE. This CDR3 is 16 amino acids long. V was pared by 2 bases and J by 7 bases, with 13 bases of the junction left unmatched.

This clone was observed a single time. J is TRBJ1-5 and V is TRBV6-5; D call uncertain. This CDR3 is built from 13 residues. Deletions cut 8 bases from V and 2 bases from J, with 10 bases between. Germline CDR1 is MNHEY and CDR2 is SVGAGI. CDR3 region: CASCLGGNQPQHF. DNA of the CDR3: TGTGCCAGCTGCCTGGGCGGCAATCAGCCCCAGCATTTT.

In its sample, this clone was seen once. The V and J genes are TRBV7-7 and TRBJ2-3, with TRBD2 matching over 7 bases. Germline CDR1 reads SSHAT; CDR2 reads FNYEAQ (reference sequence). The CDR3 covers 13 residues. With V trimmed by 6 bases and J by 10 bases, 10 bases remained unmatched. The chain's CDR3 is CASSTSEGNPQYF. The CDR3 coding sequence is TGTGCCAGCAGTACTAGCGAGGGGAACCCGCAGTATTTT.

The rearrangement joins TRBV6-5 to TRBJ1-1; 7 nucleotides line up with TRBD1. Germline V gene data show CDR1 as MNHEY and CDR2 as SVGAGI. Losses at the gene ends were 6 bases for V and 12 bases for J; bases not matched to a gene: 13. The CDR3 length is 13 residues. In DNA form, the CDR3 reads TGTGCCAGCAGCCGCCCGACAGGGACGGGGACTTTCTTT. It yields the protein CASSRPTGTGTFF.

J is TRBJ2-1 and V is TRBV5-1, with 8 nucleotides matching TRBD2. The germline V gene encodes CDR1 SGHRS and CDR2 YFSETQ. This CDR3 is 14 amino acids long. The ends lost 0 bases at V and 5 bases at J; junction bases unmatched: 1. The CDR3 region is CASSLVLADNEQFF. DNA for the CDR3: TGCGCCAGCAGCTTGGTACTAGCGGACAATGAGCAGTTCTTC. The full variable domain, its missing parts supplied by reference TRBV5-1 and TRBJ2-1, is KAGVTQTPRYLIKTRGQQVTLSCSPISGHRSVSWYQQTPGQGLQFLFEYFSETQRNKGNFPGRFSGRQFSNSRSEMNVSTLELGDSALYLCASSLVLADNEQFFGPGTRLTVL.